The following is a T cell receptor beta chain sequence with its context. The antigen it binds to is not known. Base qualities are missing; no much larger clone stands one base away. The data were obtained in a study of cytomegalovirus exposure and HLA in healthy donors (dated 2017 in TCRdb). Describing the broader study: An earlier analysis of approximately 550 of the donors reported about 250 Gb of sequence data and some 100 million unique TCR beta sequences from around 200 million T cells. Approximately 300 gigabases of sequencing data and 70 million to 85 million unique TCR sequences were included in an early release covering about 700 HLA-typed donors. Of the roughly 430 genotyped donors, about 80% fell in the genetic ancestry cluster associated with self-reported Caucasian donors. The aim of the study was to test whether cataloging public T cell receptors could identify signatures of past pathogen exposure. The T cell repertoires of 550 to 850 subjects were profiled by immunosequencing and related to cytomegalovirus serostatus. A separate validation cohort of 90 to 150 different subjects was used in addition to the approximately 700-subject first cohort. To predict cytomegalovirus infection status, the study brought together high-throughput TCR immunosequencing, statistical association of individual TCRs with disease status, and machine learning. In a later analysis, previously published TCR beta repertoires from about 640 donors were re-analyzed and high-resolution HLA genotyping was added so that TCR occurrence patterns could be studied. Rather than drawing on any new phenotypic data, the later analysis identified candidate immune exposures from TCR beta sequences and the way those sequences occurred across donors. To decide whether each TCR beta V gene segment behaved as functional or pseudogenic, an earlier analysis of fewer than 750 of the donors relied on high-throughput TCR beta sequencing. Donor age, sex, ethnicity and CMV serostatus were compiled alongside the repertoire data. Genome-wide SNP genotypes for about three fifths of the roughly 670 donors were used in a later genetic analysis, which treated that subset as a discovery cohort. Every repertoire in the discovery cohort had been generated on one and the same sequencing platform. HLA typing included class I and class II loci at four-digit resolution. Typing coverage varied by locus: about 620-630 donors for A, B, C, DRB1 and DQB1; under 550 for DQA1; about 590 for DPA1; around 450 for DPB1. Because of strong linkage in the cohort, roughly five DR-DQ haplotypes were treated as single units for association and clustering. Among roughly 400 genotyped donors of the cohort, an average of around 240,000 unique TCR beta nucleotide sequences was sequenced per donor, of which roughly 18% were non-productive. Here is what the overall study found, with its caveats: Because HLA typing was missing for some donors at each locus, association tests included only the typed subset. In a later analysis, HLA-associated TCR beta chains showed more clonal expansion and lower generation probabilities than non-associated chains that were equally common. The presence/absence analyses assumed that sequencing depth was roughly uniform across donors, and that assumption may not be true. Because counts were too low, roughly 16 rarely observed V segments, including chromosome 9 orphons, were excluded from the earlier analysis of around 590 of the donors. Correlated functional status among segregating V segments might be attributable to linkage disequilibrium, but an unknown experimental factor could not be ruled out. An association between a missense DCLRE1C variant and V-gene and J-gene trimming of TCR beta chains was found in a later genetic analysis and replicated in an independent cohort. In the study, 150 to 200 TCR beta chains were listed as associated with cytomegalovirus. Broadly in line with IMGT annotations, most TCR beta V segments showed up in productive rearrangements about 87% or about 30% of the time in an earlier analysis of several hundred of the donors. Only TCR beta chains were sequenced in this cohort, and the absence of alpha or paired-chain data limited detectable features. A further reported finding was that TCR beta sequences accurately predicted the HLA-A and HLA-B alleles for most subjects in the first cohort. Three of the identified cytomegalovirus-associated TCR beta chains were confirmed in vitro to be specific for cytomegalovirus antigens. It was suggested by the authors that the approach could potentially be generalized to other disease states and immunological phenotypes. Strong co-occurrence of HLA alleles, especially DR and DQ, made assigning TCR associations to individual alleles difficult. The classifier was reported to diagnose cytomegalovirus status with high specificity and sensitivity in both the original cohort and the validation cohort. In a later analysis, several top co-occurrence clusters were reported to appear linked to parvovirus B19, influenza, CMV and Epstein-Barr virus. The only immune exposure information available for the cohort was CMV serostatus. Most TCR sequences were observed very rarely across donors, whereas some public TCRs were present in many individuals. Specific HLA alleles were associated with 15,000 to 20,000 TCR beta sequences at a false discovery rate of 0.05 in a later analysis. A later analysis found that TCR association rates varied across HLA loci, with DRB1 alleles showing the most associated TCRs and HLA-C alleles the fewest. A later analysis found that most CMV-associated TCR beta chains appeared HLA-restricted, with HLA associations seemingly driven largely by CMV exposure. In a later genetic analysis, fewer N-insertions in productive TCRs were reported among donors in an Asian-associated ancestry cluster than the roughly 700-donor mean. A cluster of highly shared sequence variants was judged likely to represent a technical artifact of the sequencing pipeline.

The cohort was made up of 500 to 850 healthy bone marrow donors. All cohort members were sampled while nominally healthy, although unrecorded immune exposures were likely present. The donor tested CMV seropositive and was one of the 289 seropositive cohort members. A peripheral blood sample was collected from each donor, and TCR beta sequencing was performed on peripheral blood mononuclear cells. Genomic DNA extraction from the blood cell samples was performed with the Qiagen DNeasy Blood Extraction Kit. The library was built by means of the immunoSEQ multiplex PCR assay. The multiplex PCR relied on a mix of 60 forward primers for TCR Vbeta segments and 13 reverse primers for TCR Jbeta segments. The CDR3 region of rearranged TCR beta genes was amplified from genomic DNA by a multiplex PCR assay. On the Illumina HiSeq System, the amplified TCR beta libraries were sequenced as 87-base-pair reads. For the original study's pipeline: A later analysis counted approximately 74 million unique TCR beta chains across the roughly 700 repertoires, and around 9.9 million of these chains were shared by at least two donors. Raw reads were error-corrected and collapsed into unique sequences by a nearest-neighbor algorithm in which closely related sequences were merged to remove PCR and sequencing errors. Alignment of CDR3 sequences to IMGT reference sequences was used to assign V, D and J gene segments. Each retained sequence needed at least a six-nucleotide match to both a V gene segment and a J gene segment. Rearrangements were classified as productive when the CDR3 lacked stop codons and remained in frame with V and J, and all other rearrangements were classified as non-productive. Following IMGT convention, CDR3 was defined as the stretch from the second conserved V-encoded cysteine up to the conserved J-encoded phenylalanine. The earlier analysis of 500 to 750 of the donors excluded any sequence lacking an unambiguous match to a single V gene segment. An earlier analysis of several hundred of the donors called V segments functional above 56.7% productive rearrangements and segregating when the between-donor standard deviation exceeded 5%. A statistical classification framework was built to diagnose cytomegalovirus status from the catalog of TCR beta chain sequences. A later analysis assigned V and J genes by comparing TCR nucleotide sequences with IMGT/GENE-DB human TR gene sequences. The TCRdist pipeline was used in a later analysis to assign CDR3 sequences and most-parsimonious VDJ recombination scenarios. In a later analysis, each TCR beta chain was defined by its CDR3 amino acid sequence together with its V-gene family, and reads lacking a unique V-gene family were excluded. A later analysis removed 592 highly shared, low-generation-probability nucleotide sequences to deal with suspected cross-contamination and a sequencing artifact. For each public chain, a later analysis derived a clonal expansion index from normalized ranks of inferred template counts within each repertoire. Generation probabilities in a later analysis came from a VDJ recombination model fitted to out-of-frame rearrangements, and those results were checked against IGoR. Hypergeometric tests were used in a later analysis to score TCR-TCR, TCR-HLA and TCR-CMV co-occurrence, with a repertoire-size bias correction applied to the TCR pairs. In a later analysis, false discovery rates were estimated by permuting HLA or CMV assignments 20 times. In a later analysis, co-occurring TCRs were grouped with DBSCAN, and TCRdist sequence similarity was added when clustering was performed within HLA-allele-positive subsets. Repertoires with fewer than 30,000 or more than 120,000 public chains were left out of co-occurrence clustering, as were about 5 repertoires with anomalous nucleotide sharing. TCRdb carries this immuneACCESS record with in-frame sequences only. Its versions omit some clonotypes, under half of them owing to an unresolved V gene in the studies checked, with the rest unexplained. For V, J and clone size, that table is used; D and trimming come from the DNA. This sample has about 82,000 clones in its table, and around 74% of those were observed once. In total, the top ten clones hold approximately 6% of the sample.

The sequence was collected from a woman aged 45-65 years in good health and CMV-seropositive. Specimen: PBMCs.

The CDR3 corresponds to CASSDGTSGSEQFF. The DNA reads as follows: TGTGCCAGCAGTGACGGGACTAGCGGGAGTGAGCAGTTCTTC. The rearrangement combines TRBV6-4 with TRBJ2-1; TRBD2 aligns with 14 central bases. From cysteine to phenylalanine, the CDR3 is 14 amino acids long. The DNA shown is the 42-base CDR3, in frame from base 1. Germline trimming amounts to 2 bases on V and 9 bases on J, with 0 as the count of junction bases outside the gene matches. From the germline V gene, CDR1 is MRHNA and CDR2 is SNTAGT.